These T cell receptor beta chains were read from a single sample in a study of blood T cell repertoires in COVID-19. Method: immunoSEQ multiplex PCR; TCRdb's copy keeps in-frame clones and lacks some. The repertoire consists of about 100,000 clones, with about 88% occurring once and the leading ten covering about 1.7%. Sequencing was carried out using peripheral blood. These receptor sequences come from a man aged 80 or over with acute or convalescent COVID-19. Both conserved end residues are part of each CDR3. The order of the fields is CDR3 DNA, CDR3 protein, D gene, V gene, clone size, J gene. A D gene is named only where the DNA matches it firmly. Clone size is given for some rows only: seen once, a few or many times, or a class if the clone is expanded.

TGTGCCAGCAGTGAGTCAGGGGTGCCCGGGGAGCTGTTTTTT CASSESGVPGELFF - TRBV6-1 - TRBJ2-2
TGTGCCAGCTCACCTTCCCTGGGATCCGGGACTCCATTTCCCTACGAGCAGTACTTC CASSPSLGSGTPFPYEQYF - TRBV18 - TRBJ2-7
TGTGCCAGCAGCTCGAGGACAGGGTATTCCCCTGACTATGGCTACACCTTC CASSSRTGYSPDYGYTF TRBD1 TRBV9 - TRBJ1-2
TGCGCCAGCAGTCCCCCGGGACTAGCGGGAGGGGGGCGCAGCACAGATACGCAGTATTTT CASSPPGLAGGGRSTDTQYF TRBD2 TRBV28 - TRBJ2-3
TGTGCCAGCAGCTTAGGACAGGGAGACAGTGAAAAACTGTTTTTT CASSLGQGDSEKLFF TRBD1 TRBV7-6 - TRBJ1-4
TGTGCCAGCAGACAGGGATTGTTAAGGACCTCTGGGGCCAACGTCCTGACTTTC CASRQGLLRTSGANVLTF - TRBV5-5 - TRBJ2-6
TGTGCCAGTAGTACCGGTAGGGGCGGACAAGAGACCCAGTACTTC CASSTGRGGQETQYF - TRBV19 - TRBJ2-5
TGTGCCAGCAGCAAACAGGGGGGAGCTGGGGCCAACGTCCTGACTTTC CASSKQGGAGANVLTF TRBD1 TRBV3-1/TRBV3-2 - TRBJ2-6
TGTGCCAGCAGTTACTTGACAGGCCCGGGGGAGCGGGACGACAATGAGCAGTTCTTC CASSYLTGPGERDDNEQFF - TRBV6-2/TRBV6-3 - TRBJ2-1
TGTGCCCTAGGGGGCTTCTATGGCTACACCTTC CALGGFYGYTF TRBD1 TRBV28 - TRBJ1-2
TGTGCCAGCAGCTTTTACGTAGGGACAGGTTTTGGGGATGAGCAGTTCTTC CASSFYVGTGFGDEQFF TRBD1 TRBV7-9 - TRBJ2-1
TGCGCCAGCAGCTTGGGACTACAATTTAACGGGGAGCTGTTTTTT CASSLGLQFNGELFF - TRBV5-1 - TRBJ2-2
TGTGCCAGCAGCCTTTCTGGGGCCAACGTCCTGACTTTC CASSLSGANVLTF - TRBV6-5 - TRBJ2-6
TGTGCCAGCACTTCGACAGGGGGTTTCACTGAAGCTTTCTTT CASTSTGGFTEAFF TRBD1 TRBV28 - TRBJ1-1
TGTGCCAGCAGTTTCCCTCAGGGGCAAGGCGGGGAGCTGTTTTTT CASSFPQGQGGELFF - TRBV28 - TRBJ2-2
TGTGCCACCAGCAGAGAGCTCACAGGGTCTTGGGGGACAACTAATGAAAAACTGTTTTTT CATSRELTGSWGTTNEKLFF - TRBV15 - TRBJ1-4
TGCAGTGCTAGTACGACTAGCGGGATTTACACCGGGGAGCTGTTTTTT CSASTTSGIYTGELFF TRBD2 TRBV20-1 - TRBJ2-2
TGTGCCAGTAGCCCAGGGGGGAATGTCAACGAGCAGTACTTC CASSPGGNVNEQYF - TRBV19 - TRBJ2-7
TGCGCCAGCAGCTTTGGACAGGGAGGGGAAAAACTGTTTTTT CASSFGQGGEKLFF TRBD1 TRBV5-1 - TRBJ1-4
TGCGCCAGCAGCTTGGAGCCTGCGGGAAGTACAGATACGCAGTATTTT CASSLEPAGSTDTQYF - TRBV5-1 - TRBJ2-3
TGCGCCAGCAGTTGGACAGCCTATAATTCACCCCTCCACTTT CASSWTAYNSPLHF - TRBV4-1 few TRBJ1-6
TGTGCCAGCAGTTACTCGGGACTAGCCACCGAGCAGTACTTC CASSYSGLATEQYF TRBD2 TRBV6-6 - TRBJ2-7
TGTGCCAGCAGTTTCCAGACAGGGTCAAATTCACCCCTCCACTTT CASSFQTGSNSPLHF TRBD1 TRBV28 - TRBJ1-6
TGTGCCAGCAGTTACTCGTTACAGGGAAGGGGTAGCTACACCTTC CASSYSLQGRGSYTF - TRBV6-5 - TRBJ1-2
TGTGCCAGAAGGGGAGGGCTTCAGCCCCAGCATTTT CARRGGLQPQHF - TRBV5-3 few TRBJ1-5
TGTGCCACCAGCAGAGACCCCTGGACCCTAGCGGACAGCACAGATACGCAGTATTTT CATSRDPWTLADSTDTQYF TRBD2 TRBV15 - TRBJ2-3
TGCAGTGCTAGTCACCCCCAACGGTACTATGGCTACACCTTC CSASHPQRYYGYTF - TRBV20-1 - TRBJ1-2
TGCAGTGCTAGTCGTAAGCGGGAGGGCTCTGAGCAGTTCTTC CSASRKREGSEQFF TRBD2 TRBV20-1 - TRBJ2-1
TGTGCCAGCAGCTTGGGGCAAATACAAGAGACCCAGTACTTC CASSLGQIQETQYF - TRBV11-2 - TRBJ2-5
TGCGCCAGCAGCTTGGGTAGGGGGAGCTCCTACGAGCAGTACTTC CASSLGRGSSYEQYF - TRBV5-1 - TRBJ2-7
TGCGCCAGCAGCTCTGGGACTAGCGGGAGTGGAGGCACAGATACGCAGTATTTT CASSSGTSGSGGTDTQYF TRBD2 TRBV5-1 - TRBJ2-3
TGTGCCAGCAGTGAGGGACAGGGAAAAGGAGTGGTCTCTGGAAACACCATATATTTT CASSEGQGKGVVSGNTIYF TRBD1 TRBV6-4 - TRBJ1-3
TGTGCCAGCAGCCAGGCTTCCCTCGGAGTCACTGAAGCTTTCTTT CASSQASLGVTEAFF - TRBV4-2 - TRBJ1-1
TGTGCCAGCAGCAACCCCGGACGGGAGAAGACCCAGTACTTC CASSNPGREKTQYF - TRBV5-4 - TRBJ2-5
TGTGCCAGCAGTAGACAGGGGGGCACAGATACGCAGTATTTT CASSRQGGTDTQYF TRBD1 TRBV28 once TRBJ2-3
TGTGCCAGCAGTACTTGGACTAGCCGAGGGGGCGAGCAGTACTTC CASSTWTSRGGEQYF TRBD2 TRBV6-2/TRBV6-3 - TRBJ2-7
TGTGCCAGCAGCCCTATTTTTTCATCTAGCGGAGAGCAGTTCTTC CASSPIFSSSGEQFF TRBD2 TRBV7-6 - TRBJ2-1
TGTGCCAGCAGCTTTAGGACTAGCGGGAGGTCGCACAATGAGCAGTTCTTC CASSFRTSGRSHNEQFF TRBD2 TRBV7-2 - TRBJ2-1
TGTGCCAGCAGTTTAGGCACAGGGCGATTGGAGACCCAGTACTTC CASSLGTGRLETQYF - TRBV28 - TRBJ2-5
TGCGCCAGCACCATAAAGGTGGCGGGAGGGAACTACGAGCAGTACTTC CASTIKVAGGNYEQYF TRBD2 TRBV4-1 once TRBJ2-7
TGCAGCGTGAGTCAGGTGGCCAAAAACATTCAGTACTTC CSVSQVAKNIQYF - TRBV29-1 - TRBJ2-4
TGTGCCAGTAGGGGACAAACGAACACCGGGGAGCTGTTTTTT CASRGQTNTGELFF - TRBV19 - TRBJ2-2
TGTGCCAGCAGCCGCCCTGGGCGGGACAGTTTTCTTTATGGCTACACCTTC CASSRPGRDSFLYGYTF TRBD1 TRBV11-2 - TRBJ1-2
TGTGCCAGCAGTCGAGGGGGGTTGATAGGTGAACGGCCCCAGCATTTT CASSRGGLIGERPQHF - TRBV6-6 - TRBJ1-5
TGTGCCAGCAGCTTACTCTTCAGGGGGCTAGGAGGGGCCAACGTCCTGACTTTC CASSLLFRGLGGANVLTF TRBD1 TRBV7-2 - TRBJ2-6
TGTGCCAGCAGCCAAGATGTCCCGGGTAGCGGGAGGGCCTTGGAGACCCAGTACTTC CASSQDVPGSGRALETQYF TRBD2 TRBV3-1/TRBV3-2 once TRBJ2-5
TGTGCCAGCAGGATTACAGGGGGCTCCTACAATGAGCAGTTCTTC CASRITGGSYNEQFF TRBD1 TRBV6-5 - TRBJ2-1
TGCAGCGTTGAAGCGACTAGCGGGAGAAATGAGCAGTTCTTC CSVEATSGRNEQFF TRBD2 TRBV29-1 - TRBJ2-1
TGTGCCAGCAGCTTAGACATGGCAGTAAACGAGCAGTACTTC CASSLDMAVNEQYF - TRBV7-9 - TRBJ2-7
TGTGCCAGCAGCCCCTGGACTAGCGGGAGCCACGAGCAGTACTTC CASSPWTSGSHEQYF TRBD2 TRBV5-4 - TRBJ2-7
TGTGCCAGCAGTCCAGCGGGAGTCCACGAGCAGTACTTC CASSPAGVHEQYF TRBD2 TRBV6-2/TRBV6-3 - TRBJ2-7
TGTGCCAGCAGTTTATTCTTGGGCAGGGATAATTCACCCCTCCACTTT CASSLFLGRDNSPLHF - TRBV28 - TRBJ1-6
TGTGCCAGCAGCCAAAGTCCTCAGGGGGAAGAGACCCAGTACTTC CASSQSPQGEETQYF TRBD1 TRBV3-1/TRBV3-2 - TRBJ2-5
TGCAGTGCTACGGGGTGGGAGACCCAGTACTTC CSATGWETQYF - TRBV20-1 once TRBJ2-5